This TCR beta chain was retrieved from a study of T-cell memory formation after mild COVID-19. Germline values: CDR1 LNHNV, CDR2 YYDKDF (reference sequence). The junction had 6 bases not matched to a gene; V was cut back by 4 bases and J by 7 bases. This CDR3 spans 15 amino acids. This clonotype appeared a few times. TCRdb passed the 5' RACE reads through MiXCR, listing each CDR3 protein once. Of approximately 250,000 distinct CDR3 sequences detected, approximately 15% appear once; the ten largest clones hold roughly a fifth. The receptor was derived from a man aged 18 to 29 who had mild COVID-19 (a few samples of this study predate the infection). Cell type and time point are not known. The chain combines TRBV15 with TRBJ2-1, with 11 bases matching TRBD2. The specimen was PBMCs or a T cell subset sorted from them (not recorded which). CDR3 amino acids: CATSKLAGVQNEQFF. As DNA, the CDR3 is TGTGCCACCAGCAAACTAGCGGGGGTGCAAAATGAGCAGTTCTTC.